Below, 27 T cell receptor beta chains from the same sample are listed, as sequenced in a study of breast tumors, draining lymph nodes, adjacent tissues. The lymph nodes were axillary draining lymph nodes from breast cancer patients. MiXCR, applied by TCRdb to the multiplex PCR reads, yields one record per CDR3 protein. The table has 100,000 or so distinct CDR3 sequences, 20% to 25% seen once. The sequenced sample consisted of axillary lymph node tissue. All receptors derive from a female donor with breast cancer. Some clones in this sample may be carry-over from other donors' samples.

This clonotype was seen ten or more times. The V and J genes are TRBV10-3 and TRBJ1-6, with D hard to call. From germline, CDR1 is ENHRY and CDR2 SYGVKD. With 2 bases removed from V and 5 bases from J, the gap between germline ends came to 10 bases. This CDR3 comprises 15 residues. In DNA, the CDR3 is TGTGCCATCAGTGAGGAGGGAGTCCATAATTCACCCCTCCACTTT. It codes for CAISEEGVHNSPLHF.

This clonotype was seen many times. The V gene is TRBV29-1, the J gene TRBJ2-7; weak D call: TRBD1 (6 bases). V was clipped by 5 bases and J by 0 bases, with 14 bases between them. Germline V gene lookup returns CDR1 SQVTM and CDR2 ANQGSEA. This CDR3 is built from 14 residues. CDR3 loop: CSVLQGVSSYEQYF. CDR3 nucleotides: TGCAGCGTTCTACAGGGTGTGAGCTCCTACGAGCAGTACTTC.

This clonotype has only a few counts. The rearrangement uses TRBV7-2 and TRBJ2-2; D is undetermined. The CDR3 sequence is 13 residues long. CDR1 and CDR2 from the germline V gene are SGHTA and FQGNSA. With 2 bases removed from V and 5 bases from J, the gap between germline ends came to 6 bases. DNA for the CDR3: TGTGCCAGCAGCTTAAGGCAAACCGGGGAGCTGTTTTTT. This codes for CASSLRQTGELFF.

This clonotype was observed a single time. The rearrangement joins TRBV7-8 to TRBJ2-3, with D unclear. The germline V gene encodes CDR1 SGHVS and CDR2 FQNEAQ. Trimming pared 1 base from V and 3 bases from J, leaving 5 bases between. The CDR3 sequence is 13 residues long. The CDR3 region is CASSLDRTDTQYF. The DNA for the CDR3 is TGTGCCAGCAGCTTAGACAGAACAGATACGCAGTATTTT.

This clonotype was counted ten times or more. CDR3 residues: CSVARERQNTGELFF. The CDR3 nucleotides are TGCAGCGTTGCGCGGGAGAGACAAAACACCGGGGAGCTGTTTTTT. The chain recombines TRBV29-1 with TRBJ2-2; 7 bases map to TRBD2. CDR1 is SQVTM, CDR2 ANQGSEA, per germline. The CDR3 loop spans 15 amino acids. V dropped 4 bases and J dropped 2; count of bases not matched to a gene: 7.

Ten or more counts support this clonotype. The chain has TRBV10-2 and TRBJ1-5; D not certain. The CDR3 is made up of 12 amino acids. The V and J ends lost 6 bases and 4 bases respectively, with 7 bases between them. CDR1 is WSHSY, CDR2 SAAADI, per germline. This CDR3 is CASSNSNQPQHF. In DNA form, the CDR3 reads TGCGCCAGCAGCAACTCTAATCAGCCCCAGCATTTT.

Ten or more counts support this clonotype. CDR3 protein: CASSLMGTLDTQYF. Here the CDR3 DNA reads TGTGCCAGCAGCTTGATGGGGACGCTCGATACGCAGTATTTT. The genes are TRBV5-5 and TRBJ2-3, with D perhaps TRBD1 or TRBD2 (5 bases each). The CDR3 has 14 amino acids. V was pared by 1 base and J by 6 bases, with 12 bases between. CDR1 and CDR2 (germline): SGHKS, YYEKEE (reference sequence).

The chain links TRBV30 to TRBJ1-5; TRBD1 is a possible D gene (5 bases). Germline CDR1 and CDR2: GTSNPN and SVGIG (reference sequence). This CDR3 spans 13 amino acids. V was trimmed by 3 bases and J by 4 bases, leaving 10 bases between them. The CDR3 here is CAWSRDRNQPQHF. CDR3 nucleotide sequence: TGTGCCTGGAGCCGTGACAGAAATCAGCCCCAGCATTTT.

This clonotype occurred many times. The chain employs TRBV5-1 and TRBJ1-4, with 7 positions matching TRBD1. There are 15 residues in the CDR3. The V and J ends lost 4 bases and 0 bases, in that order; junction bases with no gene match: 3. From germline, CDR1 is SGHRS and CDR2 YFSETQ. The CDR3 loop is CASSTGEATNEKLFF. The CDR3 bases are TGCGCCAGCAGCACAGGGGAAGCAACTAATGAAAAACTGTTTTTT.

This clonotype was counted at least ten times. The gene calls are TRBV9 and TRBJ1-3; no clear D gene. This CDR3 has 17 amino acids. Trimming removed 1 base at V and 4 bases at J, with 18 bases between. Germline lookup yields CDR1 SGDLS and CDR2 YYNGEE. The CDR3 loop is CASSVSKRTAAGNTIYF. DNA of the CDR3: TGTGCCAGCAGCGTAAGTAAACGGACGGCGGCAGGAAACACCATATATTTT.

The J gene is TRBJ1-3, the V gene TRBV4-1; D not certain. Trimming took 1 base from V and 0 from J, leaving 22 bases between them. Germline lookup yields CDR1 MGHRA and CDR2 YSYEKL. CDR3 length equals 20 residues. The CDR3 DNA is TGCGCCAGCAGCCAAGTCCGATTATTAACCGCCTCTAACTCTGGAAACACCATATATTTT. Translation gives CASSQVRLLTASNSGNTIYF.

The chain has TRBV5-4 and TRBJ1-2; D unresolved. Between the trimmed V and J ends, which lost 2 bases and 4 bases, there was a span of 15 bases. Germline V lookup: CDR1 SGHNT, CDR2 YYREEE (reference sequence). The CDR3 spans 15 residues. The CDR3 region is CASSFWTELVYGYTF. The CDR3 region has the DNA TGTGCCAGCAGCTTCTGGACCGAGCTCGTCTATGGCTACACCTTC.

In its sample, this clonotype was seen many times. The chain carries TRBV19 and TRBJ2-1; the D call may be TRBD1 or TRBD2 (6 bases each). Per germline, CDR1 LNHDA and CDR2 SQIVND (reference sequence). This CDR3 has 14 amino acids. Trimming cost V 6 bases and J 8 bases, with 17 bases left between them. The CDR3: CASSRKGGQYEQFF. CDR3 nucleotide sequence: TGTGCCAGTAGCCGAAAGGGGGGCCAGTATGAGCAGTTCTTC.

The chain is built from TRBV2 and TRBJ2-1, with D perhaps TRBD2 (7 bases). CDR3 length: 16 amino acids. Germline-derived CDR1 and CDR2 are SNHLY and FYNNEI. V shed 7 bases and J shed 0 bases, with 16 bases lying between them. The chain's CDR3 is CASIGEGTISYNEQFF. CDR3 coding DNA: TGTGCCAGCATTGGGGAGGGGACAATCTCCTACAATGAGCAGTTCTTC.

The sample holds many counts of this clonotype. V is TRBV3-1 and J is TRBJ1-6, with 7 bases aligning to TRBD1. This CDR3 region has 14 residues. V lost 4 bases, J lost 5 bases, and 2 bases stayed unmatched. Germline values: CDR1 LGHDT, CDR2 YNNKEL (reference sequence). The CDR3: CASSPGQNNSPLHF. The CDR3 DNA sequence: TGTGCCAGCAGCCCGGGACAGAATAATTCACCCCTCCACTTT.

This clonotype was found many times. The CDR3 loop reads CASSYLIGQGNYEQYF. Written as DNA, the CDR3 is TGTGCCAGCAGCTACTTAATCGGACAGGGTAATTACGAGCAGTACTTC. This chain joins TRBV12-3 or TRBV12-4 and TRBJ2-7; 8 nucleotides line up with TRBD1. J gave up 4 bases and V 6 bases, and 14 bases lay outside the gene matches. The CDR3 contains 16 residues.

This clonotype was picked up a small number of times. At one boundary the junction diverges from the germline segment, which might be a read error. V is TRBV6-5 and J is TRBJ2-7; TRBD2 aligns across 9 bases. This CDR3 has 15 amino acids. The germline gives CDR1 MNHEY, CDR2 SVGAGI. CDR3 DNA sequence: TGTGCCAGCAGTTACCTAGAAGCGGGAGGCTCCGAGCTGTACTTC. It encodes CASSYLEAGGSELYF.

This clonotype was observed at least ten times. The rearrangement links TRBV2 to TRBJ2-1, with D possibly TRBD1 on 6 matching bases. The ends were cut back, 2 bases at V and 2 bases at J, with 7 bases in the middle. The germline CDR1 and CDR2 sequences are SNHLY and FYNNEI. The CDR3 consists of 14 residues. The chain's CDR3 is CASSEQGPYNEQFF. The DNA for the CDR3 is TGTGCCAGCAGTGAACAGGGGCCCTACAATGAGCAGTTCTTC.

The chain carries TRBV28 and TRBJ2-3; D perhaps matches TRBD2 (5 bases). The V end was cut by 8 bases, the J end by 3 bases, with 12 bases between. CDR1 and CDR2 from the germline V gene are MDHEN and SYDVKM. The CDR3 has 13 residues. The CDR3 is CASYHWETDTQYF. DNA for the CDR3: TGTGCCAGCTATCATTGGGAGACAGATACGCAGTATTTT.

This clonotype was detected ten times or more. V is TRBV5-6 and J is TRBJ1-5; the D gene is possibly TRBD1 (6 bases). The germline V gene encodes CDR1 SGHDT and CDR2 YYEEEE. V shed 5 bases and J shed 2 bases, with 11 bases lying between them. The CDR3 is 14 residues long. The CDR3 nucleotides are TGTGCCAGCAGTACAGGGAGGGGCAATCAGCCCCAGCATTTT. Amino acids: CASSTGRGNQPQHF.

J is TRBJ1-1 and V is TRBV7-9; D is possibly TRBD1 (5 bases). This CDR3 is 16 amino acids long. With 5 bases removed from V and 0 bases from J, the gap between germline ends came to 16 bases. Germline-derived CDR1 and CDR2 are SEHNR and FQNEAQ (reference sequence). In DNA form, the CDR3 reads TGTGCCAGCAGCCCCGACAGAAGCCTAATGAACACTGAAGCTTTCTTT. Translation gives CASSPDRSLMNTEAFF.

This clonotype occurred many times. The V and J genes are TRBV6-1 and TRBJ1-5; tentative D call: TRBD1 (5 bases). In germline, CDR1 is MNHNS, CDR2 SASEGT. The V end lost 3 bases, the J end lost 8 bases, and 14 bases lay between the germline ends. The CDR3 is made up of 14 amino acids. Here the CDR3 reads CASSEGVKREPQHF. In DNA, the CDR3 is TGTGCCAGCAGTGAGGGGGTAAAGCGGGAGCCCCAGCATTTT.

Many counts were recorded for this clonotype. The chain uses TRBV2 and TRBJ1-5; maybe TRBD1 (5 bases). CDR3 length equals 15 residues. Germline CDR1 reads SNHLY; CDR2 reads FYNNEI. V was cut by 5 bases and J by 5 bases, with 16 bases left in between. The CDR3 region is CASSPERGSDQPQHF. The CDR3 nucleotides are TGTGCCAGCAGTCCGGAGAGGGGAAGCGATCAGCCCCAGCATTTT. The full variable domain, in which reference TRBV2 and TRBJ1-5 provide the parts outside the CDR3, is EPEVTQTPSHQVTQMGQEVILRCVPISNHLYFYWYRQILGQKVEFLVSFYNNEISEKSEIFDDQFSVERPDGSNFTLKIRSTKLEDSAMYFCASSPERGSDQPQHFGDGTRLSIL.

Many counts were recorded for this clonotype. This CDR3 is CASSPSGTGGYTF. The CDR3 coding sequence is TGTGCCAGCAGCCCGTCGGGGACGGGTGGCTACACCTTC. The V gene is TRBV27, the J gene TRBJ1-2; TRBD1 is a possible D gene (5 bases). The CDR3 is 13 residues long. Trimming removed 6 bases from V and 7 bases from J, with 15 bases in between. The germline CDR1 and CDR2 sequences are MNHEY and SMNVEV (reference sequence).

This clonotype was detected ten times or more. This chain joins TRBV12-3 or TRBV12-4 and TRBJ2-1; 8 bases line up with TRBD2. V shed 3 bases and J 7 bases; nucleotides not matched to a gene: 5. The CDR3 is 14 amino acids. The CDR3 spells CASSLGTRGNEQFF. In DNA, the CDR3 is TGTGCCAGCAGTTTGGGGACTAGAGGTAATGAGCAGTTCTTC.

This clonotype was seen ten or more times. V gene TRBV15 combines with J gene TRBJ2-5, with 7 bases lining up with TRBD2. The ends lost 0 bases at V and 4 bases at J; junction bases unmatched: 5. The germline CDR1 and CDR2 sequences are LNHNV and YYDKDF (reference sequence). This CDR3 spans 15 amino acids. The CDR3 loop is CATSRDWGGGETQYF. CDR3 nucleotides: TGTGCCACCAGCAGAGACTGGGGGGGGGGAGAGACCCAGTACTTC.

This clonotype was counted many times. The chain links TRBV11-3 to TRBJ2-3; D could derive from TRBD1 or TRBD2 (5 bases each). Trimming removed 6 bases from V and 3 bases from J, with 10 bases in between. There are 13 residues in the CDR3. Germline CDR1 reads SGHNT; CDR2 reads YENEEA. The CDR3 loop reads CASSRGPTDTQYF. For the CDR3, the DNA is TGTGCCAGCAGTCGGGGCCCGACAGATACGCAGTATTTT.